This T cell receptor (beta chain) appears in the sequencing data of a study of T cell responses to AZD1222 COVID-19 vaccine. Turning to the study itself: Second-dose schedules of about 4 or about 12 weeks were combined. Study results and limitations: Just 5 to 7 AZD1222 recipients were seropositive at baseline.

The CDR3 extends over 15 amino acids. V was trimmed by 0 bases and J by 5 bases, leaving 11 bases between them. Germline CDR1 and CDR2: SGHRS and YFSETQ. Profiled with immunoSEQ multiplex PCR; TCRdb holds only in-frame clones, not every one. The sample contains 75,000 to 100,000 clones, 89% of which appear only once. Concerning this clone: Its specificity is unknown.

This TCR was sampled from an adult in good health. The source was peripheral blood, collected on day 0 of AZD1222 vaccination. V is TRBV5-1 and J is TRBJ2-2; D perhaps matches TRBD2 (6 bases). The chain's CDR3 is CASSLGLGITGELFF. The CDR3 region has the DNA TGCGCCAGCAGCTTGGGACTAGGTATTACCGGGGAGCTGTTTTTT.